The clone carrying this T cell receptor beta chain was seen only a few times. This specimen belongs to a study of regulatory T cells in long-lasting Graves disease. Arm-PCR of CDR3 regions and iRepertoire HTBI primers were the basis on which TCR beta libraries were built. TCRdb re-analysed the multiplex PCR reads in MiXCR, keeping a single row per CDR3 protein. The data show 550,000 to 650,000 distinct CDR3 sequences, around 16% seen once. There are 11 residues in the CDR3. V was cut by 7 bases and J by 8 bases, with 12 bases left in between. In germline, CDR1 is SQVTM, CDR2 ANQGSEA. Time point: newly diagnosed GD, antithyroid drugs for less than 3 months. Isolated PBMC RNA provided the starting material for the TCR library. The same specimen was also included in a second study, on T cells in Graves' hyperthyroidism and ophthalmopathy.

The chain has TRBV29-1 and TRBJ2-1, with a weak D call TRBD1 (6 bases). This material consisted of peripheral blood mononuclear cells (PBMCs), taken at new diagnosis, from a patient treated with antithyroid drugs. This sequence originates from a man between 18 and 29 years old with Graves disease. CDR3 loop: CSAPGADEQFF. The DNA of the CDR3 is TGCAGCGCCCCAGGGGCCGATGAGCAGTTCTTC.